This TCR beta chain appears in the sequencing data of a study of cytomegalovirus exposure and HLA in healthy donors (TCRdb year 2017). A note on the overall study: An earlier analysis of 587 of the donors reported 276 Gb of sequence data and some 110 million unique TCR beta sequences obtained from some 200 million T cells. All discovery cohort repertoires had been generated using a single sequencing platform. Among some 400 genotyped donors of the cohort, an average of about 240,000 unique TCR beta nucleotide sequences were sequenced per donor, roughly 20% of them non-productive. The genetic ancestry cluster associated with self-reported Caucasian donors included approximately 85% of the roughly 390 genotyped donors. Four to six DR-DQ haplotypes were handled as single units for association and clustering, since linkage in the cohort was strong. Class I and class II HLA loci were covered by the typing at four-digit resolution. Approximately 310 gigabases of sequencing data and approximately 93 million unique TCR sequences were included in an early release covering roughly 700 HLA-typed donors. The study combined high-throughput TCR immunosequencing, statistical association of individual TCRs with disease status, and machine learning to predict cytomegalovirus infection status. A later analysis re-examined previously published TCR beta repertoires from 610 or so donors and added high-resolution HLA genotyping to investigate patterns of TCR occurrence. Rather than drawing on any new phenotypic data, the later analysis identified candidate immune exposures from TCR beta sequences and the way those sequences occurred across donors. Along with the 666-subject first cohort, a separate validation cohort of about 110 different subjects was used. An earlier analysis of some 600 of the donors applied high-throughput TCR beta sequencing to assess whether each TCR beta V gene segment acted as functional or pseudogenic. The study aimed to test whether cataloging public T cell receptors could reveal signatures of past pathogen exposure. Donor age, sex, ethnicity and CMV serostatus were collected together with the repertoire data. The study profiled the T cell repertoires of more than 500 subjects by immunosequencing and related them to cytomegalovirus serostatus. The number of donors typed differed by locus, with about 620-630 for A, B, C, DRB1 and DQB1, roughly 550 for DQA1, 600 to 610 for DPA1, and approximately 470 for DPB1. A later genetic analysis used genome-wide SNP genotypes for about three fifths of the 666 donors, treating that subset as a discovery cohort. The paper as a whole reports these results and caveats: In a later analysis, TCR association rates were found to vary across HLA loci, with the most associated TCRs seen for DRB1 alleles and the fewest for HLA-C alleles. In a later genetic analysis, a missense DCLRE1C variant was associated with V-gene and J-gene trimming of TCR beta chains, and the association was replicated in an independent cohort. In a later genetic analysis, fewer N-insertions in productive TCRs were reported among donors in an Asian-associated ancestry cluster than the roughly 700-donor mean. The authors suggested that the approach could potentially be generalized to other disease states and immunological phenotypes. Specific HLA alleles were associated with 15,000 to 20,000 TCR beta sequences at a false discovery rate of 0.05 in a later analysis. HLA typing was unavailable for some donors at each locus, so association tests used only the typed subset. Most TCR sequences were observed very rarely across donors, whereas some public TCRs were present in many individuals. Linkage disequilibrium might explain the correlated functional status among segregating V segments, but an unknown experimental factor could not be excluded. The only immune exposure information available for the cohort was CMV serostatus. Three of the identified cytomegalovirus-associated TCR beta chains were confirmed in vitro to be specific for cytomegalovirus antigens. A further reported finding was that TCR beta sequences accurately predicted the HLA-A and HLA-B alleles for most subjects in the first cohort. In a later analysis, HLA-associated TCR beta chains were found to be more clonally expanded and to have lower generation probabilities than equally common non-associated chains. Because counts were too low, more than 15 rarely observed V segments, including chromosome 9 orphons, were left out of the earlier analysis of 587 of the donors. In an earlier analysis of about 600 of the donors, most TCR beta V segments appeared in productive rearrangements about 90% or about 30% of the time, broadly matching IMGT annotations. A cluster of highly shared sequence variants was judged likely to be a technical artifact of the sequencing pipeline. The classifier was reported to diagnose cytomegalovirus status with high specificity and sensitivity in both the original cohort and the validation cohort. A later analysis reported that several top co-occurrence clusters appeared linked to parvovirus B19, influenza, CMV and Epstein-Barr virus. Only TCR beta chains were sequenced in this cohort, and the absence of alpha or paired-chain data limited detectable features. Most CMV-associated TCR beta chains appeared to be HLA-restricted in a later analysis, and the HLA associations seemed to be driven largely by CMV exposure. Roughly uniform sequencing depth across donors was assumed in presence/absence analyses, although this assumption may not hold. When HLA alleles, especially DR and DQ, strongly co-occurred, attributing TCR associations to individual alleles was difficult. The study listed 150 to 200 TCR beta chains as associated with cytomegalovirus.

On this clone: Its antigen remains unidentified. The sample holds no much larger clone one base away, and base qualities are not on file.

Receptors were amplified or captured by the immunoSEQ multiplex PCR assay. For the multiplex PCR, a mixture combining 60 forward primers for TCR Vbeta segments and 13 reverse primers for TCR Jbeta segments was used. The CDR3 region of rearranged TCR beta genes was amplified from genomic DNA with a multiplex PCR assay. On the Illumina HiSeq System, the amplified TCR beta libraries were sequenced as 87-base-pair reads. The paper's processing steps were these. A later analysis tallied 75 million to 95 million unique TCR beta chains across the 660 or so repertoires, and about 10 million of those chains were shared by two or more donors. Raw reads were error-corrected and collapsed into unique sequences with a nearest-neighbor algorithm that merged closely related sequences to remove PCR and sequencing errors. V, D and J gene segments were assigned by aligning CDR3 sequences to IMGT reference sequences. For a sequence to be retained, a match of at least six nucleotides was required to both a V gene segment and a J gene segment. A rearrangement was called productive if the CDR3 had no stop codons and remained in frame with V and J, and every other rearrangement was called non-productive. CDR3 was defined according to IMGT convention as the region running from the second conserved V-encoded cysteine to the conserved J-encoded phenylalanine. The earlier analysis of about 620 of the donors excluded sequences that lacked an unambiguous match to a single V gene segment. In an earlier analysis of 450 to 750 of the donors, a V segment was called functional when productive rearrangements were above 56.7%, and segregating when the standard deviation between donors exceeded 5%. A statistical classification framework was built for diagnosing cytomegalovirus status from the catalog of TCR beta chain sequences. A later analysis assigned V and J genes by comparing TCR nucleotide sequences with IMGT/GENE-DB human TR gene sequences. A later analysis assigned CDR3 sequences and most-parsimonious VDJ recombination scenarios with the TCRdist pipeline. In a later analysis, each TCR beta chain was defined by its CDR3 amino acid sequence together with its V-gene family, and reads lacking a unique V-gene family were excluded. In a later analysis, some 600 highly shared, low-generation-probability nucleotide sequences were removed to address suspected cross-contamination and a sequencing artifact. In a later analysis, a clonal expansion index was calculated for each public chain from normalized within-repertoire ranks of inferred template counts. A later analysis computed generation probabilities with a VDJ recombination model fitted to out-of-frame rearrangements, and checked the results against IGoR. In a later analysis, TCR-TCR, TCR-HLA and TCR-CMV co-occurrence was scored with hypergeometric tests, and a repertoire-size bias correction was applied to TCR pairs. False discovery rates were estimated in a later analysis by permuting HLA or CMV assignments 20 times. In a later analysis, co-occurring TCRs were grouped with DBSCAN, and TCRdist sequence similarity was added when clustering was performed within HLA-allele-positive subsets. Co-occurrence clustering excluded repertoires with fewer than 30,000 or more than 120,000 public chains, plus five with anomalous nucleotide sharing. Held by TCRdb, this immuneACCESS table contains in-frame sequences only and omits some clones. Under half of the omission traces to an unresolved V gene where checked; the cause of the rest is unknown. The V and J calls and clone size were taken over from that table, and D and trimming were inferred from the DNA. Recorded for this sample are approximately 130,000 clones; 81% of them occurred a single time. Under 6% of the sample lies in the top ten.

The cohort consisted of 670 or so healthy bone marrow donors. At the time of sampling, all cohort members were nominally healthy, though unrecorded immune exposures were likely present. The donor tested CMV seropositive, placing the donor among the roughly 270 seropositive members of the cohort. Every donor gave a peripheral blood sample, and the peripheral blood mononuclear cells from that sample were used for TCR beta sequencing. The Qiagen DNeasy Blood Extraction Kit was used to extract genomic DNA from the blood cell samples. The sequenced sample was PBMCs. This sequence was found in a middle-aged woman in good health and CMV-seropositive.

The CDR3 protein: CASGLESKTGQSPTDTQYF. The base sequence is TGTGCTAGTGGTTTGGAATCTAAGACAGGACAGTCGCCCACAGATACGCAGTATTTT. The chain uses TRBV12-5 and TRBJ2-3, with a weak D call of TRBD1 (6 bases match). CDR3 length: 19 amino acids, cysteine to phenylalanine. Of the read, only the CDR3 DNA is kept; its 57 bases are in frame from base 1. The junction carries 22 bases between V and J, which are trimmed by 1 base and 2 bases respectively. The germline V gene yields LGHNT for CDR1 and FRNRAP for CDR2.